A selection of T cell receptor beta chains follows, all from one sample in a study of blood T cell repertoires in COVID-19. Assay used: immunoSEQ multiplex PCR; TCRdb lists only in-frame clones, some missing. This sample carries 120,000 to 150,000 clones, 75% to 90% of them seen once, and the ten largest clones take roughly 4.5%. Sequenced material: peripheral blood. The receptors here all came from a human donor in a cohort sampled during active COVID-19. Each CDR3 is given with its conserved first and last residue. Fields, in order: J gene, D gene, V gene, clone size, CDR3 protein, CDR3 DNA. A D gene is named only where the DNA matches it firmly. Clone size is not always given. Where it is, it says once, few, many or a class for expanded clones.

>TRBJ2-5|TRBD2|TRBV9|-
CASSVGPGTSGREETQYF
TGTGCCAGCAGCGTAGGGCCAGGGACTAGCGGGAGGGAAGAGACCCAGTACTTC
>TRBJ2-5|TRBD1|TRBV2|few
CATADRDGTQYF
TGTGCCACCGCGGACAGGGACGGGACCCAGTACTTC
>TRBJ2-3|TRBD1|TRBV19|-
CASRWKSSGTGRDTQYF
TGTGCCAGTAGGTGGAAAAGTTCCGGGACAGGGAGGGATACGCAGTATTTT
>TRBJ1-1|-|TRBV6-5|-
CASIRGGGLDTEAFF
TGTGCCAGCATTAGGGGAGGGGGTTTGGACACTGAAGCTTTCTTT
>TRBJ2-3|-|TRBV5-5|-
CATWADSTDTQYF
TGTGCCACCTGGGCCGATAGCACAGATACGCAGTATTTT
>TRBJ2-6|TRBD2|TRBV4-2|-
CASSQDPSGSSGANVLTF
TGTGCCAGCAGCCAAGACCCTAGCGGGAGTTCGGGGGCCAACGTCCTGACTTTC
>TRBJ2-5|TRBD2|TRBV13|-
CASSSYGLAGETQYF
TGTGCCAGCAGCTCGTACGGACTAGCGGGCGAGACCCAGTACTTC
>TRBJ2-1|-|TRBV5-1|-
CASSLVRQSLGNEQFF
TGCGCCAGCAGCTTGGTTCGACAGTCCCTCGGCAATGAGCAGTTCTTC
>TRBJ2-1|TRBD2|TRBV7-3|-
CASSFDGRGDYNEQFF
TGTGCCAGCAGCTTCGACGGGAGGGGTGACTACAATGAGCAGTTCTTC
>TRBJ2-5|TRBD1|TRBV7-8|few
CASSPWVGTGNQETQYF
TGTGCCAGCAGCCCGTGGGTCGGGACAGGGAACCAAGAGACCCAGTACTTC
>TRBJ2-1|TRBD1|TRBV27|-
CASRDRGINEQFF
TGTGCCAGCCGGGACAGGGGTATCAATGAGCAGTTCTTC
>TRBJ1-1|-|TRBV2|-
CASSPAEDSEAFF
TGTGCCAGCAGTCCGGCCGAGGACAGTGAAGCTTTCTTT
>TRBJ1-1|TRBD1|TRBV7-9|-
CASSLRDSEAFF
TGTGCCAGCAGCTTACGGGACAGCGAAGCTTTCTTT
>TRBJ2-5|-|TRBV5-1|-
CASSSSGERLETQYF
TGCGCCAGCAGCTCCTCAGGGGAGCGTTTGGAGACCCAGTACTTC
>TRBJ2-7|TRBD1|TRBV29-1|-
CSVDGQGGHEQYF
TGCAGCGTTGACGGACAGGGGGGCCACGAGCAGTACTTC
>TRBJ2-7|TRBD2|TRBV19|-
CASSSGRGVYEQYF
TGTGCCAGTAGTTCTGGACGGGGGGTTTACGAGCAGTACTTC
>TRBJ2-7|TRBD2|TRBV27|few
CASSLKWGGSYEQYF
TGTGCCAGCAGTTTAAAGTGGGGGGGCTCCTACGAGCAGTACTTC
>TRBJ1-1|-|TRBV7-2|-
CASSQFGGF
TGTGCCAGCAGTCAGTTTGGTGGCTTT
>TRBJ2-1|TRBD2|TRBV2|-
CATSGGPGNEQFF
TGTGCCACTAGCGGGGGCCCTGGGAATGAGCAGTTCTTC
>TRBJ1-4|-|TRBV12-1|-
CASRGTSESVWKDEKLFF
TGTGCCAGCAGGGGGACATCCGAATCGGTATGGAAAGATGAAAAACTGTTTTTT
>TRBJ1-1|-|TRBV11-2|few
CASSLGWGGVTEAFF
TGTGCCAGCAGCTTGGGTTGGGGCGGCGTCACTGAAGCTTTCTTT
>TRBJ2-1|-|TRBV10-1|-
CASSEGLPSEQFF
TGCGCCAGCAGTGAAGGACTGCCTTCCGAGCAGTTCTTC
>TRBJ1-4|-|TRBV28|-
CASSLLAGDNEKLFF
TGTGCCAGCAGTTTATTGGCAGGGGATAATGAAAAACTGTTTTTT
>TRBJ2-3|TRBD2|TRBV18|-
CASSPSRSSGMGSGTDTQYF
TGTGCCAGCTCACCCTCTAGGAGTAGCGGGATGGGAAGCGGCACAGATACGCAGTATTTT
>TRBJ1-1|TRBD1|TRBV6-5|-
CASSLQGAGDTEAFF
TGTGCCAGCAGCTTACAGGGGGCTGGGGACACTGAAGCTTTCTTT
>TRBJ2-5|-|TRBV6-5|-
CASSNRVASETQYF
TGTGCCAGCAGCAACAGGGTAGCTTCGGAGACCCAGTACTTC
>TRBJ2-5|-|TRBV28|once
CASSLLQGTQETQYF
TGTGCCAGCAGTCTCCTACAGGGAACCCAAGAGACCCAGTACTTC
>TRBJ1-5|-|TRBV6-2/TRBV6-3|-
CASSSAAGRSNQPQHF
TGTGCCAGCAGCTCCGCCGCCGGGAGGAGCAATCAGCCCCAGCATTTT
>TRBJ1-1|TRBD1|TRBV11-1|-
CASSQDRLNTEAFF
TGTGCCAGCAGCCAGGACAGGTTAAACACTGAAGCTTTCTTT
>TRBJ2-7|TRBD2|TRBV2|-
CASQRGHSYEQYF
TGTGCCAGCCAGCGGGGGCACTCCTACGAGCAGTACTTC
>TRBJ2-3|TRBD2|TRBV10-2|once
CASNPAGEVWSTDTQYF
TGCGCCAGCAATCCAGCGGGAGAGGTTTGGAGCACAGATACGCAGTATTTT
>TRBJ1-5|TRBD1|TRBV30|-
CAWSAQGGQPQHF
TGTGCCTGGAGTGCCCAGGGGGGTCAGCCCCAGCATTTT
>TRBJ1-1|TRBD1|TRBV6-5|-
CASADQGEGEAFF
TGTGCCAGCGCCGACCAGGGGGAAGGTGAAGCTTTCTTT
>TRBJ1-1|-|TRBV6-5|-
CASSNYGGGAFF
TGTGCCAGCAGTAACTACGGGGGGGGAGCTTTCTTT
>TRBJ2-1|TRBD2|TRBV6-1|-
CASSEVPLAGTEQFF
TGTGCCAGCAGTGAAGTACCACTAGCGGGCACAGAGCAGTTCTTC
>TRBJ2-5|TRBD2|TRBV9|-
CASSVAVGGETQYF
TGTGCCAGCAGCGTAGCTGTCGGGGGGGAGACCCAGTACTTC
>TRBJ2-1|-|TRBV30|few
CAWDGTKGNEQFF
TGTGCCTGGGATGGGACAAAAGGGAATGAGCAGTTCTTC
>TRBJ2-1|TRBD2|TRBV11-2|-
CASSFSGGAPNNEQFF
TGTGCCAGCAGCTTTAGCGGGGGGGCCCCCAACAATGAGCAGTTCTTC
>TRBJ1-1|-|TRBV27|-
CASSLFNAENTEAFF
TGTGCCAGCAGTTTATTTAACGCAGAAAACACTGAAGCTTTCTTT
>TRBJ1-2|-|TRBV5-5|few
CASSLGGGANYGYTF
TGTGCCAGCAGCTTAGGTGGAGGCGCTAACTATGGCTACACCTTC
>TRBJ2-6|-|TRBV19|-
CASSGSSGANVLTF
TGTGCCAGTAGTGGGAGTTCTGGGGCCAACGTCCTGACTTTC